This TCR beta chain appears in the sequencing data of a study of T cells expressing NK-cell markers. Overall study context: According to the study, TCR beta repertoires originated from sorted CD3+CD56+NKG2C+, CD3+CD56+NKG2C- and CD3+CD56-NKG2C+ T cells.

Findings and limits, study-wide: The same clonotypes also predominated in the CD3+CD56-NKG2C+ fraction of a handful of donors. About 1.0-7.0% of CD8+ T cells in about six donors belonged to dominant NKG2C+ clonotypes.

Germline CDR1 and CDR2: ENHRY and SYGVKD. The length of the CDR3 is 13 residues. Points on this clonotype: Its antigen is currently unknown.

cDNA encoding TCR beta was synthesized via 5'RACE template switching incorporating UMIs. No DNA is given; TCRdb re-called the 5' RACE reads and lists each CDR3 protein once. The specimen's table records some 450,000 distinct CDR3 sequences. What was sequenced was blood T cells: a sorted CD56 or NKG2C T cell subset, CD4+ or CD8+ T cells, or bulk PBMC T cells (not recorded which). This clonotype was sampled from a woman between 18 and 70 years old in good health. V usage is TRBV10-3 and J usage is TRBJ2-2; absent DNA, TCRdb's TRBD1 call cannot be checked. The CDR3 is CAISVTGTGELFF.